The 18 T cell receptor beta chains given below trace back to one sample, sequenced in a study of control samples from healthy donors and cancer patients. Assay: immunoSEQ multiplex PCR; the TCRdb copy retains only in-frame clones and omits some. The data contain roughly 9,200 clones, around nine tenths of them singletons. Source material: PBMCs. Receptor source: a man between 60 and 75 years old with colorectal cancer.

This clone was counted a single time. The chain carries TRBV2 and TRBJ2-7; TRBD1 or TRBD2 may be the D gene (5 bases each). This CDR3 region has 14 residues. Trimming shortened V by 7 bases and J by 3 bases, and 16 bases separated the two germline ends. The germline CDR1 and CDR2 sequences are SNHLY and FYNNEI. CDR3 sequence (DNA): TGTGCCAGCATTACTACGGGACGGAGCTACGAGCAGTACTTC. Protein: CASITTGRSYEQYF.

V usage is TRBV6-5 and J usage is TRBJ1-1; D is uncertain. This CDR3 has 11 amino acids. CDR1 MNHEY and CDR2 SVGAGI come from the germline V gene. Between the trimmed V and J ends, which lost 6 bases and 5 bases, there was a span of 7 bases. The CDR3 region is CASSTRTEAFF. The DNA of the CDR3 is TGTGCCAGCAGCACCCGGACTGAAGCTTTCTTT.

V is TRBV7-3 and J is TRBJ2-1; tentatively, D is TRBD2 (6 bases). Per germline, CDR1 SGHTA and CDR2 FQGTGA. V lost 3 bases and J lost 5, with 8 bases in between. The CDR3 totals 13 residues. CDR3 in amino acids: CASSFRGNNEQFF. The DNA of the CDR3 is TGTGCCAGCAGCTTCCGCGGGAACAATGAGCAGTTCTTC.

By share, this clone counts as medium-sized. This chain connects TRBV27 to TRBJ2-7, with D maybe TRBD2 (6 bases). The V end lost 3 bases, the J end lost 7 bases, and 13 bases lay between the germline ends. The CDR3 contains 13 residues. Per the germline V gene, CDR1 is MNHEY and CDR2 is SMNVEV (reference sequence). The DNA of the CDR3 is TGTGCCAGCAGTTTTACAGTTGCGGGGGAGCAGTACTTC. Residues: CASSFTVAGEQYF.

As regards this clone: Other DNA sequences in the sample encode the same CDR3. In nucleotides, the CDR3 is TGTGCCAGCAGATCCGACAGGGTACCTGGAAACACCATATATTTT. This encodes CASRSDRVPGNTIYF. V gene TRBV28 combines with J gene TRBJ1-3; 7 bases agree with TRBD1. Per the germline V gene, CDR1 is MDHEN and CDR2 is SYDVKM. CDR3 length: 15 amino acids. Unmatched junction bases numbered 7, after V lost 6 bases and J lost 2 bases.

The J gene is TRBJ1-4, the V gene TRBV5-1; no firm D call. Germline CDR1 is SGHRS and CDR2 is YFSETQ. V dropped 0 bases and J dropped 5 bases, with 11 bases sitting between them. The CDR3 is 15 residues long. The CDR3: CASSLAAGFNEKLFF. CDR3 DNA sequence: TGCGCCAGCAGCTTGGCCGCGGGATTCAATGAAAAACTGTTTTTT.

With respect to this clone: Within the sample, other DNA sequences also encode this same CDR3. J is TRBJ1-1 and V is TRBV27; 11 bases agree with TRBD1. Per the germline V gene, CDR1 is MNHEY and CDR2 is SMNVEV (reference sequence). The junction had 3 bases not matched to a gene; V was cut back by 2 bases and J by 4 bases. The CDR3 length is 15 residues. This chain's CDR3 is CASSLTGTGGTEAFF. CDR3 DNA: TGTGCCAGCAGTTTAACCGGGACAGGGGGCACTGAAGCTTTCTTT.

The chain recombines TRBV11-3 with TRBJ2-5; 10 positions match TRBD1. CDR1 is SGHNT and CDR2 is YENEEA in the germline V gene. The CDR3 sequence is 14 residues long. The trim removed 4 bases at V and 5 bases at J, leaving 4 bases unmatched. CDR3 protein: CASSSGQGMETQYF. The CDR3 nucleotides read TGTGCCAGCAGCTCGGGACAGGGGATGGAGACCCAGTACTTC.

This chain connects TRBV7-6 to TRBJ2-7; 10 positions agree with TRBD1. Germline values: CDR1 SGHVS, CDR2 FNYEAQ. The trim removed 6 bases at V and 5 bases at J, leaving 10 bases unmatched. There are 15 residues in the CDR3. CDR3 sequence reads: CASSHSGTGDNEQYF. The CDR3 DNA reads TGTGCCAGCAGTCACTCCGGGACAGGGGATAACGAGCAGTACTTC.

CDR3 amino acids: CASSLAPTSYEQYF. CDR3 nucleotides: TGCGCCAGCAGCTTGGCCCCGACCTCTTACGAGCAGTACTTC. This chain links TRBV5-1 with TRBJ2-7; D gene uncertain. CDR1 is SGHRS, CDR2 YFSETQ, per germline. Trimming shortened V by 0 bases and J by 4 bases, and 11 bases separated the two germline ends. CDR3 length equals 14 residues. Full variable domain (remainder filled in from reference TRBV5-1 and TRBJ2-7): KAGVTQTPRYLIKTRGQQVTLSCSPISGHRSVSWYQQTPGQGLQFLFEYFSETQRNKGNFPGRFSGRQFSNSRSEMNVSTLELGDSALYLCASSLAPTSYEQYFGPGTRLTVT.

V gene TRBV4-2 combines with J gene TRBJ2-7; TRBD1 aligns across 8 bases. The germline V gene encodes CDR1 LGHNA and CDR2 YNFKEQ. The CDR3 sequence is 17 residues long. Unmatched junction bases numbered 10, after V lost 0 bases and J lost 3 bases. Here the CDR3 reads CASSQEFSGQAIYEQYF. CDR3 in DNA: TGTGCCAGCAGCCAAGAATTCTCGGGACAGGCGATCTACGAGCAGTACTTC.

The J gene is TRBJ1-6, the V gene TRBV7-2, with D tentatively TRBD1 (5 bases). This CDR3 is 14 amino acids long. V gave up 10 bases and J gave up 3 bases, with 13 bases separating them. The germline CDR1 and CDR2 sequences are SGHTA and FQGNSA. The CDR3 loop is CATAGELYNSPLHF. CDR3 coding DNA: TGTGCCACCGCGGGGGAGCTCTATAATTCACCCCTCCACTTT.

This clone was counted only a few times. V and J are TRBV5-1 and TRBJ2-2, with 10 bases matching TRBD2. The CDR3 contains 20 residues. The trim removed 7 bases at V and 0 bases at J, leaving 18 bases unmatched. The germline CDR1 and CDR2 sequences are SGHRS and YFSETQ. The CDR3 DNA sequence: TGCGCCAGCTCCCTACAACTAGCGGGGTACCTTTCCGCGAACACCGGGGAGCTGTTTTTT. It yields the protein CASSLQLAGYLSANTGELFF.

CDR3 nucleotides: TGTGCCAGCAGTTTTCTGTCGGGATTCTCCTACGAGCAGTACTTC. It yields the protein CASSFLSGFSYEQYF. The genes are TRBV28 and TRBJ2-7, with D tentatively TRBD2 (5 bases). The V and J ends lost 3 bases and 0 bases respectively, with 12 bases between them. Germline V gene lookup returns CDR1 MDHEN and CDR2 SYDVKM. The CDR3 runs 15 residues.

This chain connects TRBV7-9 to TRBJ1-1; 10 bases fit TRBD1. This CDR3 has 15 residues. The V gene's germline CDR1 is SEHNR and CDR2 FQNEAQ (reference sequence). V gave up 4 bases and J gave up 11 bases; unmatched junction bases: 13. The CDR3 region is CASSSPGTGEEWAFF. The CDR3 DNA reads as TGTGCCAGCAGCTCTCCCGGGACAGGGGAGGAATGGGCTTTCTTT.

The chain combines TRBV5-1 with TRBJ2-6; weak D call: TRBD2 (6 bases). In germline, CDR1 is SGHRS, CDR2 YFSETQ. V was pared by 0 bases and J by 2 bases, with 12 bases between. This CDR3 comprises 17 residues. CDR3 sequence reads: CASSLGYGEAGANVLTF. DNA of the CDR3: TGCGCCAGCAGCTTGGGATATGGGGAGGCTGGGGCCAACGTCCTGACTTTC.

This clone is a singleton in its sample. The chain links TRBV11-3 to TRBJ2-5, with unresolved D. Trimming removed 4 bases at V and 5 bases at J, with 8 bases between. Germline CDR1 and CDR2: SGHNT and YENEEA. The CDR3 totals 12 residues. The CDR3 is CASSSVGETQYF. The CDR3 nucleotides read TGTGCCAGCAGCTCCGTCGGGGAGACCCAGTACTTC.

The chain joins TRBV14 to TRBJ1-1; D gene unclear. Trimming left V 4 bases short and J 4 bases short, with 19 bases between. The CDR3 loop spans 16 amino acids. Germline-derived CDR1 and CDR2 are SGHDN and FVKESK. The CDR3 region is CASSLVRVPPGTEAFF. CDR3 nucleotides: TGTGCCAGCAGCCTCGTCCGGGTCCCCCCAGGCACTGAAGCTTTCTTT. Drawing the rest from reference TRBV14 and TRBJ1-1, the complete variable domain is EAGVTQFPSHSVIEKGQTVTLRCDPISGHDNLYWYRRVMGKEIKFLLHFVKESKQDESGMPNNRFLAERTGGTYSTLKVQPAELEDSGVYFCASSLVRVPPGTEAFFGQGTRLTVV.